The source of this TCR beta chain is a study of blood T cell repertoires in COVID-19. About the research overall: From the United States, Italy and Spain came samples of acute and convalescent COVID-19. T cells, B-cell-depleted T cells, or PBMCs provided the cDNA or gDNA that served as material.

Authors' methods: Amplification from reference gene primers served as the basis for estimated nucleated cell counts. Generated by immunoSEQ multiplex PCR, the TCRdb table keeps only in-frame clones and is missing some. V and J calls and clone size follow that table, whereas D and trimming were derived from the DNA. The sample lists roughly 230,000 clones; 65% to 85% were seen once. With 7 bases removed from V and 4 bases from J, the gap between germline ends came to 13 bases. The CDR3 sequence is 14 residues long. Germline V gene data show CDR1 as MNHEY and CDR2 as SMNVEV (reference sequence). Material: peripheral blood. This chain links TRBV27 with TRBJ1-4, with D hard to call. The origin of this receptor is a human donor in a cohort sampled during active COVID-19. The DNA for the CDR3 is TGTGCCAGCAACGAAGCGGGCGATAATGAAAAACTGTTTTTT. Translating gives CASNEAGDNEKLFF.